Detailed here is one TCR beta chain. There is no known antigen for this receptor. Per-nucleotide qualities are absent, and no much larger clonotype sits a single base away. The record originates from a study of T cell changes during pregnancy in multiple sclerosis (dated by TCRdb to 2018 to 2020). Study-wide context: In women with multiple sclerosis, the researchers looked at how the T cell repertoire shifted as pregnancy progressed.

The library was made by the immunoSEQ multiplex PCR assay. Drawn from immuneACCESS, this table holds only the in-frame rearrangements with V and J called that TCRdb kept. Clones are partly lost; checked studies trace under half to an unresolved V gene and leave the rest unexplained. The sample yields tens of thousands of clones; around 90% were counted once. Under 0.3% of the sample is taken by the ten largest. V is cut back by 6 bases and J by 6 bases, with 5 bases in the junction unmatched. Its CDR3 holds 14 amino acids, cysteine through phenylalanine. Only the CDR3 part of the read is kept: 42 bases, read in frame from the first base. The germline V gene (reference sequence) yields LNHDA for CDR1 and SQIVND for CDR2.

The chain links TRBV19 with TRBJ2-2, and TRBD1 matches 9 of the central bases. This receptor was obtained from a female donor with multiple sclerosis, enrolled in a pregnancy study. Here the sequenced sample was CD4+ T cells from peripheral blood mononuclear cells, taken in the second trimester of pregnancy. The CDR3 sequence is CASRWTGEAGELFF. The nucleotide sequence reads TGTGCCAGTAGATGGACAGGGGAGGCCGGGGAGCTGTTTTTT.